These 20 T cell receptor beta chains were all obtained from the same sample, sequenced in a study of blood T cell repertoires in COVID-19. Profiled with immunoSEQ multiplex PCR; TCRdb holds only in-frame clones, not every one. This sample has 25,000 to 30,000 clones, with 80% to 90% found just once. The sequenced sample consisted of peripheral blood. These receptors came from a human donor with acute or convalescent COVID-19. The donor label of this sample is uncertain.

This clone occurred once. V gene TRBV5-1 combines with J gene TRBJ2-3, with 8 bases fitting TRBD1. V was clipped by 4 bases and J by 7 bases; unmatched bases: 8. CDR3 length: 14 amino acids. The germline CDR1 and CDR2 sequences are SGHRS and YFSETQ. The CDR3 region has the DNA TGCGCCAGCAGCAGGACGGGACAGGATAATACGCAGTATTTT. It encodes CASSRTGQDNTQYF. Based on the CDR3 plus reference TRBV5-1 and TRBJ2-3, the full variable domain is KAGVTQTPRYLIKTRGQQVTLSCSPISGHRSVSWYQQTPGQGLQFLFEYFSETQRNKGNFPGRFSGRQFSNSRSEMNVSTLELGDSALYLCASSRTGQDNTQYFGPGTRLTVL.

The V and J genes are TRBV24-1 and TRBJ2-1; 7 bases are shared with TRBD1. V shed 1 base and J 1 base; nucleotides not matched to a gene: 0. This CDR3 region has 15 residues. CDR1 is KGHDR and CDR2 is SFDVKD in the germline V gene. This CDR3 is CATSDLQGSYNEQFF. The CDR3 DNA follows: TGTGCCACCAGTGATTTACAGGGGTCCTACAATGAGCAGTTCTTC.

The rearrangement links TRBV30 to TRBJ1-6; 8 bases align to TRBD1. Unmatched junction bases numbered 8, after V lost 4 bases and J lost 6 bases. Germline CDR1 and CDR2: GTSNPN and SVGIG (reference sequence). The CDR3 runs to 15 residues. As DNA, the CDR3 is TGTGCCTGGAAGCCACCCGGACAGGGTAATTCACCCCTCCACTTT. Encoded protein: CAWKPPGQGNSPLHF.

V gene TRBV14 combines with J gene TRBJ2-5, with a tentative D call TRBD2 (7 bases). The CDR3 is 16 residues long. Germline V gives CDR1 SGHDN, CDR2 FVKESK. The ends were cut back, 3 bases at V and 5 bases at J, with 19 bases in the middle. This chain's CDR3 is CASSQGTPGGRETQYF. The CDR3 nucleotides are TGTGCCAGCAGCCAGGGTACCCCGGGGGGCCGGGAGACCCAGTACTTC.

The chain has TRBV3-1 (or the pseudogene TRBV3-2) and TRBJ2-7, with 14 positions matching TRBD2. Trimming took 4 bases from V and 7 from J; bases not matched to a gene: 6. Germline V gene sequence: CDR1 LGHDT, CDR2 YNNKEL (reference sequence). This CDR3 has 15 residues. DNA of the CDR3: TGTGCCAGCAGCCTAGGACTAGCGGGAGGAAGAGAGCAGTACTTC. It is translated as CASSLGLAGGREQYF.

The chain employs TRBV10-3 and TRBJ1-6; 7 positions agree with TRBD1. CDR3 length: 14 residues. Unmatched junction bases numbered 9, after V lost 6 bases and J lost 10 bases. Germline V CDR1 and CDR2: ENHRY, SYGVKD. The CDR3 coding sequence is TGTGCCATCAGAGAGACAGGGAGTAACTCACCCCTCCACTTT. It specifies CAIRETGSNSPLHF.

The chain has TRBV19 and TRBJ1-4, with TRBD1 as a possible D gene (5 bases). The germline CDR1 and CDR2 sequences are LNHDA and SQIVND (reference sequence). Trimming took 5 bases from V and 0 from J, leaving 10 bases between them. The CDR3 runs 15 residues. CDR3 DNA: TGTGCCAGTAGTGTACAGGACGCAACTAATGAAAAACTGTTTTTT. As protein: CASSVQDATNEKLFF. Full variable domain (rest looked up from reference TRBV19 and TRBJ1-4): DGGITQSPKYLFRKEGQNVTLSCEQNLNHDAMYWYRQDPGQGLRLIYYSQIVNDFQKGDIAEGYSVSREKKESFPLTVTSAQKNPTAFYLCASSVQDATNEKLFFGSGTQLSVL.

V and J are TRBV19 and TRBJ1-4; D may be TRBD1 (5 bases). The CDR3 sequence is 15 residues long. CDR1 is LNHDA and CDR2 is SQIVND in the germline V gene (reference sequence). V lost 4 bases and J 0 bases, leaving 9 bases between the germline ends. CDR3 DNA sequence: TGTGCCAGTAGTAAGATGACAGCAACTAATGAAAAACTGTTTTTT. Residues: CASSKMTATNEKLFF.

The gene calls are TRBV5-5 and TRBJ2-7; possible D gene TRBD1, 6 bases. This CDR3 has 15 residues. Trimming took off 5 bases at V and 4 bases at J, with 19 bases between the two ends. From germline, CDR1 is SGHKS and CDR2 YYEKEE (reference sequence). CDR3 loop: CASRRFGGHSYEQYF. The CDR3 coding sequence is TGTGCCAGCAGAAGGTTTGGGGGACATTCTTACGAGCAGTACTTC.

The rearrangement links TRBV23-1 to TRBJ1-4; the match to TRBD1 covers 9 bases. TRBV23-1 is labeled an ORF, and its function is uncertain. J was trimmed by 3 bases and V by 7 bases; bases with no gene match: 9. The length of the CDR3 is 16 residues. The CDR3 loop is CASIKGGTGPNEKLFF. DNA for the CDR3: TGCGCCAGCATCAAGGGAGGGACAGGGCCTAATGAAAAACTGTTTTTT.

The V gene is TRBV6-6, the J gene TRBJ1-5; D uncertain. The CDR3 sequence is 15 residues long. Germline CDR1 reads MNHNY; CDR2 reads SVGAGI (reference sequence). Between the trimmed V and J ends, which lost 3 bases and 0 bases, there was a span of 9 bases. The CDR3 nucleotides read TGTGCCAGCAGTTATAACCCCTATAGCAATCAGCCCCAGCATTTT. The encoded protein is CASSYNPYSNQPQHF.

This clone was counted once. This chain connects TRBV20-1 to TRBJ2-1; TRBD2 aligns across 8 bases. With 5 bases clipped from V and 11 bases from J, the junction kept 5 bases outside the gene matches. CDR1 is DFQATT and CDR2 is SNEGSKA in the germline V gene (reference sequence). The CDR3 is 11 amino acids. CDR3: CSAAGRGKQFF. The CDR3 region has the DNA TGCAGTGCTGCCGGGAGGGGGAAGCAGTTCTTC.

The V and J genes are TRBV5-4 and TRBJ1-1; 8 bases agree with TRBD1. This CDR3 comprises 17 residues. V lost 4 bases, J lost 0 bases, and 11 bases stayed unmatched. Germline lookup yields CDR1 SGHNT and CDR2 YYREEE (reference sequence). CDR3 protein: CASSPRRQGALNTEAFF. The CDR3 nucleotides read TGTGCCAGCAGCCCCCGGCGGCAGGGGGCGTTGAACACTGAAGCTTTCTTT. The whole variable domain, remainder taken from reference TRBV5-4 and TRBJ1-1, is ETGVTQSPTHLIKTRGQQVTLRCSSQSGHNTVSWYQQALGQGPQFIFQYYREEENGRGNFPPRFSGLQFPNYSSELNVNALELDDSALYLCASSPRRQGALNTEAFFGQGTRLTVV.

V is TRBV7-8 and J is TRBJ1-6; D perhaps matches TRBD1 (6 bases). The CDR3 spans 16 residues. Germline assignment: CDR1 SGHVS and CDR2 FQNEAQ. Trimming stripped 5 bases from V and 9 bases from J, with 20 bases between. CDR3 residues: CASSTTTGTLGSPLHF. The CDR3 DNA follows: TGTGCCAGCAGCACTACCACCGGGACATTGGGTTCACCCCTCCACTTT.

This sequence joins TRBV6-5 and TRBJ1-3, with TRBD1 matching over 7 bases. The CDR3 is 14 residues long. Trimming cost V 7 bases and J 2 bases; bases outside gene matches: 5. CDR1 and CDR2 from the germline V gene are MNHEY and SVGAGI. CDR3 nucleotide sequence: TGTGCCAGCAATACGGGACAGACTGGAAACACCATATATTTT. Translated: CASNTGQTGNTIYF.

This chain connects TRBV5-1 to TRBJ2-5, with TRBD1 as a possible D gene (6 bases). This CDR3 contains 18 residues. Germline V gives CDR1 SGHRS, CDR2 YFSETQ. The V end was cut by 0 bases, the J end by 2 bases, with 20 bases between. The CDR3 sequence is CASSLVTGLELIQETQYF. The CDR3 nucleotides read TGCGCCAGCAGCTTGGTGACAGGATTAGAACTGATTCAAGAGACCCAGTACTTC.

V and J are TRBV7-2 and TRBJ2-7; 13 bases agree with TRBD2. The V and J ends lost 2 bases and 4 bases, in that order; junction bases with no gene match: 2. CDR3 size: 15 residues. The germline V gene encodes CDR1 SGHTA and CDR2 FQGNSA. CDR3 DNA sequence: TGTGCCAGCAGCTTACGGACTAGCGGGAGTTACGAGCAGTACTTC. Translation gives CASSLRTSGSYEQYF.

V and J are TRBV20-1 and TRBJ2-5, with a possible D match to TRBD2 (6 bases). The CDR3 contains 11 residues. Trimming took 6 bases from V and 5 from J, leaving 10 bases between them. Germline V lookup: CDR1 DFQATT, CDR2 SNEGSKA (reference sequence). CDR3 sequence reads: CSADGGETQYF. CDR3 in DNA: TGCAGTGCGGACGGAGGGGAGACCCAGTACTTC.

This chain links TRBV11-1 with TRBJ2-1, with 9 bases aligning to TRBD2. Germline CDR1 SGHAT, CDR2 FQDESV (reference sequence). V was clipped by 0 bases and J by 5 bases; unmatched bases: 5. The CDR3 is 16 residues long. CDR3 sequence reads: CASSLALIAGDNEQFF. In nucleotides, the CDR3 is TGTGCCAGCAGCTTAGCGTTGATAGCGGGAGACAATGAGCAGTTCTTC.

The rearrangement uses TRBV7-2 and TRBJ2-5, with TRBD1 as a possible D gene (5 bases). V lost 5 bases and J 5 bases, leaving 12 bases between the germline ends. Germline-derived CDR1 and CDR2 are SGHTA and FQGNSA. The CDR3 loop spans 13 amino acids. This CDR3 reads CASSVGARETQYF. The CDR3 DNA reads as TGTGCCAGCAGCGTAGGGGCACGGGAGACCCAGTACTTC.